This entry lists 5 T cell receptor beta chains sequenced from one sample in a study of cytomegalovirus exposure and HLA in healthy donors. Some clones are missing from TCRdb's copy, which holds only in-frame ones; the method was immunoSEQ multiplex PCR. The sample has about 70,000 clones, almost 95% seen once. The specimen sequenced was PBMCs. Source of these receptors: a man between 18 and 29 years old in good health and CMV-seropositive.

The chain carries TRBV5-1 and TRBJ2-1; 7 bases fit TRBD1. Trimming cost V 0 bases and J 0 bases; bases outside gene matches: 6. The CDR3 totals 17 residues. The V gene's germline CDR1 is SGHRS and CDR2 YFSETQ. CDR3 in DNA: TGCGCCAGCAGCTTGGATTCCCCAGGGGGCTCCTACAATGAGCAGTTCTTC. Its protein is CASSLDSPGGSYNEQFF.

The CDR3 spells CASSPQGADTGELFF. CDR3 sequence (DNA): TGTGCCAGCTCACCCCAGGGGGCGGACACCGGGGAGCTGTTTTTT. The chain uses TRBV18 and TRBJ2-2; 8 nucleotides agree with TRBD1. CDR1 is KGHSH, CDR2 LQKENI, per germline. Trimming took 3 bases from V and 3 from J; bases not matched to a gene: 3. There are 15 residues in the CDR3.

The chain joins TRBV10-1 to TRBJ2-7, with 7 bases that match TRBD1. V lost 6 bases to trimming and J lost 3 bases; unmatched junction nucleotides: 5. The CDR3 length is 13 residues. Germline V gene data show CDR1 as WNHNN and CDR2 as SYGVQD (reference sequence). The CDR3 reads CASSRQGLYEQYF. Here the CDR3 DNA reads TGCGCCAGCAGCCGACAGGGCCTCTACGAGCAGTACTTC.

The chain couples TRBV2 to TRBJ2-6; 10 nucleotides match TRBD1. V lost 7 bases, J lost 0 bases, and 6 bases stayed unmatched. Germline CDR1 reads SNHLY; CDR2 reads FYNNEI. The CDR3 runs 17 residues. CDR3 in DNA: TGTGCCAGCACCCCGGGACAGGGGCGCTCTGGGGCCAACGTCCTGACTTTC. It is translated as CASTPGQGRSGANVLTF.

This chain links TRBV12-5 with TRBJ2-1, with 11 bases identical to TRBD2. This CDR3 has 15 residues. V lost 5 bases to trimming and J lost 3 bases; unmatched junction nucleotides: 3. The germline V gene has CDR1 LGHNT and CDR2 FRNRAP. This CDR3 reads CASGGGTSGYNEQFF. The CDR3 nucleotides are TGTGCTAGTGGTGGCGGGACTAGCGGCTACAATGAGCAGTTCTTC.